This T cell receptor (beta chain) stems from a study of cytomegalovirus exposure and HLA in healthy donors. On the study more broadly: The same platform was used for the approximately 120 validation repertoires as for the 666 first-cohort repertoires, as reported in a later analysis. Study findings and constraints: The listing of 150 to 200 TCR beta chains classed them as cytomegalovirus-associated.

Germline assignment: CDR1 LNHDA and CDR2 SQIVND (reference sequence). J lost 5 bases, V lost 10 bases, and 9 bases had no gene match. The CDR3 length is 14 residues. Donors were drawn from the approximately 120-subject validation cohort, separate from the roughly 700-subject first cohort. This clone is a singleton in its sample. The antigen is not known. Only in-frame clones appear in the TCRdb table, and some are missing; sequencing was by immunoSEQ multiplex PCR. This sample has tens of thousands of clones, with about 94% found just once. The sequence derives from a young man in good health and CMV-seropositive. Material: PBMCs. This chain links TRBV19 with TRBJ2-2, with TRBD1 matching over 8 bases. CDR3: CATRRQGRTGELFF. In DNA, the CDR3 is TGTGCCACCCGCCGACAGGGGCGAACCGGGGAGCTGTTTTTT.